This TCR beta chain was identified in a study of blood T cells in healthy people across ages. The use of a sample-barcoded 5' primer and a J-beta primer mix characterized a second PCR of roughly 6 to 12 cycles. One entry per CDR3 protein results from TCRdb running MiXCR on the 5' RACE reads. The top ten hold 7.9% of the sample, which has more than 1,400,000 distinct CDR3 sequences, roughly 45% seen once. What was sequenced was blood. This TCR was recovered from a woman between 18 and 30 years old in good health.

The chain's CDR3 is CASGPGTRETQYF. The CDR3 DNA follows: TGCGCCAGTGGACCCGGGACTAGAGAGACCCAGTACTTC. This chain joins TRBV5-1 and TRBJ2-5; 8 bases fit TRBD2. There are 13 residues in the CDR3. V was clipped by 8 bases and J by 4 bases; unmatched bases: 7. Germline V gives CDR1 SGHRS, CDR2 YFSETQ.